The clone carrying this T cell receptor beta chain was seen more than once but under ten times. Antigen unknown. This CDR3 is built from 14 residues. Germline lookup yields CDR1 GTSNPN and CDR2 SVGIG (reference sequence). V gave up 2 bases and J gave up 15 bases; unmatched junction bases: 14. These data belong to a study of human T cells and chemical hapten exposure. Individual cDNA molecules (in the library) carried attached unique molecular identifiers. TCRdb called the RACE reads again in MiXCR, with one record for every CDR3 protein. Seen here are tens of thousands of distinct CDR3 sequences, approximately 10% observed once, and the top ten hold 2% to 2.5%. Time point indicated: patch test 1, 2 weeks after DPC sensitization. The treatment here: therapeutic diphenylcyclopropenone sensitization with weekly scalp DPC. Whole-study results and caveats: Following DPC sensitization, TCRs present above 1 in 1000 frequency showed no change.

The sequenced sample was whole blood, obtained in connection with sensitization to the hapten diphenylcyclopropenone (DPC). This clonotype was obtained from a man in his forties with alopecia areata. Some clones in this sample may be carry-over from other donors' samples. This chain connects TRBV30 to TRBJ2-1, with 9 nucleotides matching TRBD2. The CDR3 nucleotides read TGTGCCTGGAGTTCATCGGGAGCGGGAGGTACGGGGTTCTTC. This codes for CAWSSSGAGGTGFF.